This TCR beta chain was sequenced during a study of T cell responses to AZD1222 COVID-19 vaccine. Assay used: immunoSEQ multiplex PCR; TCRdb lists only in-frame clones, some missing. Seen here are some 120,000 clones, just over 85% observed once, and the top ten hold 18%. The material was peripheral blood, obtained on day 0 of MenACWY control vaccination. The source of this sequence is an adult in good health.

The CDR3 region has the DNA TGTGCCAGCAGCCCGCGCCTTACCACAGATACGCAGTATTTT. As protein: CASSPRLTTDTQYF. The chain couples TRBV7-9 to TRBJ2-3, with no clear D. Germline CDR1 SEHNR, CDR2 FQNEAQ (reference sequence). The CDR3 spans 14 residues. V was shortened by 5 bases and J by 2 bases, with 11 bases between the two germline ends.